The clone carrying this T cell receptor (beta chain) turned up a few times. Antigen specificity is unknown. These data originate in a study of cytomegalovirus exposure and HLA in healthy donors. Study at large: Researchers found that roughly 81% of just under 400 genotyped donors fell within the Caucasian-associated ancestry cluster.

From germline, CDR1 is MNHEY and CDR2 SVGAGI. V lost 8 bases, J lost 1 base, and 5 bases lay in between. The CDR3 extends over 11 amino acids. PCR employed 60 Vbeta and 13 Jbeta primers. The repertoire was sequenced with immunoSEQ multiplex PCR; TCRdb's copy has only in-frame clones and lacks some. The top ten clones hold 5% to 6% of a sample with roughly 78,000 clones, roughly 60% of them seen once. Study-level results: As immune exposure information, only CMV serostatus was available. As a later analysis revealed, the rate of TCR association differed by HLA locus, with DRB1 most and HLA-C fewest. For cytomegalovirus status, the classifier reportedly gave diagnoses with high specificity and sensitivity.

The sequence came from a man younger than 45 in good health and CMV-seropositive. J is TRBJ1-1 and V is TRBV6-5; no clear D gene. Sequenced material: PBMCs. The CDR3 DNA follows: TGTGCCAGCCATTGGAACACTGAAGCTTTCTTT. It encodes CASHWNTEAFF.